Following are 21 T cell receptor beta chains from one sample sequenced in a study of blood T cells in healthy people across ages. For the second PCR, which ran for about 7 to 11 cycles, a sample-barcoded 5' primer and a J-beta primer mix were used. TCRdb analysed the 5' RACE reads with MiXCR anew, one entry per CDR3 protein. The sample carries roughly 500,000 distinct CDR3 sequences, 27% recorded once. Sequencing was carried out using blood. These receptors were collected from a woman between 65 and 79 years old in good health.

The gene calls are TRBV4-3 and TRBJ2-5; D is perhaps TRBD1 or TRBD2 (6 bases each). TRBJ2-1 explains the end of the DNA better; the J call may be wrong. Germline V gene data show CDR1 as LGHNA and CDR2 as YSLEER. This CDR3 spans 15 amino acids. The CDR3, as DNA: TGCGCCAGCAGCCAGTCCCTGGGGGGCGTGGGTGAGCAGTTCTTC. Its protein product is CASSQSLGGVGEQFF.

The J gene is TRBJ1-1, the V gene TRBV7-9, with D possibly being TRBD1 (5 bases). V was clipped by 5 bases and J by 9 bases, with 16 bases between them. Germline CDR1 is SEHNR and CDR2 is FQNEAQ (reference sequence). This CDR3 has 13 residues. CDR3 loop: CASSGDGVVQAFF. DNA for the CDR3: TGTGCCAGCAGCGGGGACGGTGTTGTGCAAGCTTTCTTT.

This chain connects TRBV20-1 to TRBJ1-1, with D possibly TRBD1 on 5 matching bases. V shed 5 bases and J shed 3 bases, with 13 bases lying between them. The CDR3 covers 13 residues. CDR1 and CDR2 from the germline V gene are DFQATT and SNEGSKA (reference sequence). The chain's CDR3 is CSAVTGLDTEAFF. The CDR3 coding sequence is TGCAGTGCTGTGACGGGGCTCGACACTGAAGCTTTCTTT.

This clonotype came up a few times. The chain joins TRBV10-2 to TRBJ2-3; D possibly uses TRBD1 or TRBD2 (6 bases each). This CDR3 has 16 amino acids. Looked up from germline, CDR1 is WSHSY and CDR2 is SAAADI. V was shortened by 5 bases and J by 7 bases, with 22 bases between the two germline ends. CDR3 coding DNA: TGCGCCAGCAGTCCCGCGGAGGGGGGCGCGGGGCATACGCAGTATTTT. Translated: CASSPAEGGAGHTQYF.

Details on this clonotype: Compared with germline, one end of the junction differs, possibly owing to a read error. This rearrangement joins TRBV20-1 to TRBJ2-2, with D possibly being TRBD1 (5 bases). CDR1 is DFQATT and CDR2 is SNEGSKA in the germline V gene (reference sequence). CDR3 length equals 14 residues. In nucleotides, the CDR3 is TGCAGTGCTCCCCCTGCAGGGAACACCAGGGAGCTGTTTTTT. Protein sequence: CSAPPAGNTRELFF.

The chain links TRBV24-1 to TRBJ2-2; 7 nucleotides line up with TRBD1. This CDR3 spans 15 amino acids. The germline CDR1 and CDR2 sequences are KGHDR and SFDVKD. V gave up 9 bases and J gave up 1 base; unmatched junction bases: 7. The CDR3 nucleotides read TGTGCCACCGAGATGAGACAGGGGAACACCGGGGAGCTGTTTTTT. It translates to CATEMRQGNTGELFF.

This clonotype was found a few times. The CDR3 region is CASTRDRGETQYF. CDR3 nucleotides: TGTGCCAGCACCAGGGACAGGGGGGAGACCCAGTACTTC. This chain uses TRBV12-3 or TRBV12-4 with TRBJ2-5, with 11 bases that match TRBD1. J gave up 5 bases and V 7 bases, and 3 bases lay outside the gene matches. CDR3 length: 13 amino acids.

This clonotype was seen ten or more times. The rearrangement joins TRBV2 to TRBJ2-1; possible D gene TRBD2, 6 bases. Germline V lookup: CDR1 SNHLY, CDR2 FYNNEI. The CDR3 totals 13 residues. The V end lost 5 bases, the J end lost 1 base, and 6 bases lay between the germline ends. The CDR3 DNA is TGTGCCAGCAGTCGGGGGTCCTACAATGAGCAGTTCTTC. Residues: CASSRGSYNEQFF.

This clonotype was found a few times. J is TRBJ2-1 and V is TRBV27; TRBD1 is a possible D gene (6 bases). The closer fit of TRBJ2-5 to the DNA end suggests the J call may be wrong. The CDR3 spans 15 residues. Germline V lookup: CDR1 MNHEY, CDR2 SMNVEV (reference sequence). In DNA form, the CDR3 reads TGTGCCATCAAGAGGCGCAGGGGTGTTGGCGAGACCCAGTACTTC. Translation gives CAIKRRRGVGETQYF.

DNA of the CDR3: TGCGCCAGCAGCTTGGTTCTAGCGGGGGGGTTTACCTACAATGAGCAGTTCTTC. Its translation: CASSLVLAGGFTYNEQFF. This chain links TRBV5-1 with TRBJ2-1, with TRBD2 matching 12 bases. CDR1 SGHRS and CDR2 YFSETQ come from the germline V gene. The CDR3 loop spans 18 amino acids. The J segment lost 2 bases and the V segment lost 0 bases, leaving 6 bases of the junction unmatched.

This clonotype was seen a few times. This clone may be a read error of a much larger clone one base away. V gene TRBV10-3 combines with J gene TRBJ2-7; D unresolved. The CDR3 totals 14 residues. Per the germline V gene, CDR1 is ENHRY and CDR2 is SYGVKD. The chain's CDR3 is CAVSESSMTYEQYF. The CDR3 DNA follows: TGTGCCGTCAGTGAGTCGAGTATGACCTACGAGCAGTACTTC.

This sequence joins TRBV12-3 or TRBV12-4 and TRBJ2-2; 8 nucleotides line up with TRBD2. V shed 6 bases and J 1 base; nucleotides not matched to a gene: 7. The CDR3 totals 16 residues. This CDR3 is CASRTLAEMNTGELFF. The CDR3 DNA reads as TGTGCCAGCAGGACACTAGCGGAGATGAACACCGGGGAGCTGTTTTTT.

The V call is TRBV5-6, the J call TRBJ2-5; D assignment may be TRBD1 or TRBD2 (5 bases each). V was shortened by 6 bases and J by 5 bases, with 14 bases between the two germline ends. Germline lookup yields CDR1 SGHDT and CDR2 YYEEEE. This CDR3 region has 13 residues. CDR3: CASKFGTRETQYF. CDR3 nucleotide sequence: TGTGCCAGCAAATTCGGGACCCGGGAGACCCAGTACTTC.

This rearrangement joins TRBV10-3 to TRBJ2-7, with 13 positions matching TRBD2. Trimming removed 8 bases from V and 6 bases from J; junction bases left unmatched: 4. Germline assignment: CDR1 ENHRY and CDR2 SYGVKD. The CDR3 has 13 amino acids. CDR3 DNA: TGTGCCATCCGGACTAGCGGGGGATCCGAGCAGTACTTC. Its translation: CAIRTSGGSEQYF.

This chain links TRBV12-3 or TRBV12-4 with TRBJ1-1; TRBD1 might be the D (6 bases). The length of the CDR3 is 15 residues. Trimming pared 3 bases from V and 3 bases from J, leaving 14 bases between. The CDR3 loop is CASSFGDTVDTEAFF. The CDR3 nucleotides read TGTGCCAGCAGTTTTGGGGACACTGTGGACACTGAAGCTTTCTTT.

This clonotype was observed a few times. CDR3 DNA sequence: TGTGCCAGCGTCAGTAACCGGGGGGGCAATTCACCCCTCCACTTT. Translating it yields CASVSNRGGNSPLHF. The chain carries TRBV12-3 or TRBV12-4 and TRBJ1-6, with D perhaps matching TRBD1 (6 bases). The V end was cut by 8 bases, the J end by 7 bases, with 18 bases between. The CDR3 is made up of 15 amino acids.

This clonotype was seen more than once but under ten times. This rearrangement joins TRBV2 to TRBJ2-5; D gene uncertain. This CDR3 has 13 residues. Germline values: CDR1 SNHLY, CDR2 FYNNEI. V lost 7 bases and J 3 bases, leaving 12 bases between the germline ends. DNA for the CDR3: TGTGCCAGCACTCCCGGTATGGAAGAGACCCAGTACTTC. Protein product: CASTPGMEETQYF.

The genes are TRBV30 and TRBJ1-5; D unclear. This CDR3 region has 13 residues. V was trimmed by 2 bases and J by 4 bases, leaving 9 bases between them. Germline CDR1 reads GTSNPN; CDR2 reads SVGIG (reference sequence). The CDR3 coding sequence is TGTGCCTGGAGTCCTGACACGAATCAGCCCCAGCATTTT. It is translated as CAWSPDTNQPQHF.

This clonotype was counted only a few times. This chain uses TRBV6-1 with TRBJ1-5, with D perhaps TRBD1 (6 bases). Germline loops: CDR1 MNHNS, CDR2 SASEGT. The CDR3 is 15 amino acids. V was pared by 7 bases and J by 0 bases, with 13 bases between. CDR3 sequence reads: CASNGGLYSNQPQHF. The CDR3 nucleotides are TGTGCCAGCAACGGGGGGCTCTATAGCAATCAGCCCCAGCATTTT.

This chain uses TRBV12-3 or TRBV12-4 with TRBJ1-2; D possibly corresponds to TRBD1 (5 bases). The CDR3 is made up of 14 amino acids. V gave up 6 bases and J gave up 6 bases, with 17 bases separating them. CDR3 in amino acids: CASRLGQGIDGYTF. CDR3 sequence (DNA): TGTGCCAGCAGGCTGGGGCAGGGCATCGATGGCTACACCTTC.

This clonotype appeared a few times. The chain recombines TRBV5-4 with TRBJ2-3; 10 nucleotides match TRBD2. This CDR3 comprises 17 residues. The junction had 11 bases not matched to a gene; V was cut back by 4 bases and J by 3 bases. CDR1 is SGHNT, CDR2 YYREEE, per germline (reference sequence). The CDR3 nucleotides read TGTGCCAGCAGCACCCTGGATAGCGGGGGGCCAACAGATACGCAGTATTTT. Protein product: CASSTLDSGGPTDTQYF.